This T cell receptor (beta chain) was sequenced in a study of shared clonotypes between healthy human individuals. Broader study findings: Rarefaction showed that sequencing of sorted subsets was incomplete (despite large depth).

The assay was immunoSEQ multiplex PCR, and TCRdb's table has in-frame clones only and misses some. The repertoire includes around 1 million clones, about three quarters of them detected once, and approximately 1.5% sits in the top ten. As for this clone: Its antigen remains unknown.

This CDR3 comprises 16 residues. With 0 bases clipped from V and 5 bases from J, the junction kept 6 bases outside the gene matches. Germline CDR1 PRHDT, CDR2 FYEKMQ (reference sequence). The chain links TRBV13 to TRBJ2-4; 8 bases are shared with TRBD1. This clonotype was obtained from a man between 18 and 29 years old in good health. The sample was memory CD4+ T cells sorted from blood. The subset denotes: CD45RA-negative fraction. The CDR3 sequence: CASSLGTGVYQNIQYF. The CDR3 nucleotides are TGTGCCAGCAGCTTAGGGACAGGGGTCTACCAAAACATTCAGTACTTC.